This TCR beta chain was observed in a study of human versus mouse CDR3 diversity and MHC coevolution. TCRdb's copy holds only in-frame clones and misses some; the assay was immunoSEQ multiplex PCR. Of about 81,000 clones in the sample, 93% are singletons; the top ten hold 1.2% to 1.5%. The germline V gene encodes CDR1 SGHNT and CDR2 YYREEE (reference sequence). Trimming took 4 bases from V and 9 from J; bases not matched to a gene: 12. The CDR3 runs to 14 residues. The sequence came from a person aged 25 to 69 in good health. The genes are TRBV5-4 and TRBJ2-5; 7 bases align to TRBD1. The sample was naive CD4+ T cells from blood. The subset is: CD45RO-negative CD62L-positive naive CD4 T cells. The CDR3 is CASSLNRGPEPQYF. CDR3 DNA: TGTGCCAGCAGCCTGAACAGGGGCCCCGAGCCCCAGTACTTC.